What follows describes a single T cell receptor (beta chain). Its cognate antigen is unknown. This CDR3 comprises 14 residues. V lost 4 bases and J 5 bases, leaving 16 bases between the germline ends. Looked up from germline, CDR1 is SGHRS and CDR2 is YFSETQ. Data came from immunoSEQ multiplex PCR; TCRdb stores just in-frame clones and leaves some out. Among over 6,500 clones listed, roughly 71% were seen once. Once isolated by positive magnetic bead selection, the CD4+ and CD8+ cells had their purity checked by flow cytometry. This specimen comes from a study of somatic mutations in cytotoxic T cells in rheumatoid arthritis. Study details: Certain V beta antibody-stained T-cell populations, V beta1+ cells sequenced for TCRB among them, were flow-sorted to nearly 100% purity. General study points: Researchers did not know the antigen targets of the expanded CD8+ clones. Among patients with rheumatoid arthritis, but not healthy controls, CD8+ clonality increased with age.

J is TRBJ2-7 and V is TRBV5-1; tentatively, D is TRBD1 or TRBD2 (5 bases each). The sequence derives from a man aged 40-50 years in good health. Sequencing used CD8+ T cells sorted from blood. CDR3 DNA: TGCGCCAGCAGCGGGGACCCCTCGTCGCACGAGCAGTACTTC. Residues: CASSGDPSSHEQYF.